Following are 21 T cell receptor beta chains from one sample sequenced in a study of cytomegalovirus exposure and HLA in healthy donors. The PCR employed 60 Vbeta primers together with 13 Jbeta primers. Sequenced by immunoSEQ multiplex PCR; TCRdb stores in-frame clones only, minus some. The sample records some 150,000 clones, over 60% being singletons. The material sequenced was PBMCs. The receptors originated from a woman in her thirties in good health and CMV-seronegative.

The V call is TRBV11-2, the J call TRBJ2-3, with D maybe TRBD2 (6 bases). V was shortened by 1 base and J by 2 bases, with 16 bases between the two germline ends. CDR1 is SGHAT, CDR2 FQNNGV, per germline. The CDR3 loop spans 17 amino acids. The CDR3 nucleotides read TGTGCCAGCAGCTTAGGCGGGGCAGGGCTGATCACAGATACGCAGTATTTT. It codes for CASSLGGAGLITDTQYF.

This clone was seen a few times. J is TRBJ1-2 and V is TRBV27; D is undetermined. Deletions cut 2 bases from V and 5 bases from J, with 15 bases between. Germline values: CDR1 MNHEY, CDR2 SMNVEV (reference sequence). The CDR3 length is 15 residues. As DNA, the CDR3 is TGTGCCAGCAGTTTACTCCCCGCAGGTCTTTATGGCTACACCTTC. It encodes CASSLLPAGLYGYTF.

V is TRBV7-2 and J is TRBJ2-5; TRBD2 matches 9 bases. V was clipped by 4 bases and J by 4 bases; unmatched bases: 7. CDR3 size: 15 residues. CDR1 SGHTA and CDR2 FQGNSA come from the germline V gene. The CDR3 is CASSSSAGGGETQYF. In DNA, the CDR3 is TGTGCCAGCAGCTCCTCAGCGGGGGGAGGAGAGACCCAGTACTTC.

Concerning this clone itself: One end of the junction is discordant with germline, which a read error may explain. The chain recombines TRBV19 with TRBJ2-3, with a tentative D call TRBD2 (5 bases). The CDR3 is 17 amino acids. Germline CDR1 is LNHDA and CDR2 is SQIVND (reference sequence). DNA for the CDR3: TGTGCCAGCAGTACCGGAGGTCAGGCTCTCTTCACAGATACGCAGTATTTT. Its protein is CASSTGGQALFTDTQYF.

The chain recombines TRBV29-1 with TRBJ1-1; no clear D. V lost 4 bases, J lost 0 bases, and 3 bases lay in between. This CDR3 spans 11 amino acids. Germline V gene sequence: CDR1 SQVTM, CDR2 ANQGSEA. The CDR3 here is CSVALNTEAFF. The CDR3 nucleotides read TGCAGCGTTGCCTTGAACACTGAAGCTTTCTTT.

The rearrangement joins TRBV2 to TRBJ1-3, with 7 bases identical to TRBD1. After removal of 3 bases from V and 4 bases from J, the junction contained 12 bases not matched to a gene. Germline CDR1 SNHLY, CDR2 FYNNEI. This CDR3 contains 17 residues. The CDR3 loop is CASSDLTGGGSGNTIYF. CDR3 nucleotides: TGTGCCAGCAGTGACTTGACTGGAGGGGGCTCAGGAAACACCATATATTTT. Full variable domain (outside the CDR3, taken from reference TRBV2 and TRBJ1-3): EPEVTQTPSHQVTQMGQEVILRCVPISNHLYFYWYRQILGQKVEFLVSFYNNEISEKSEIFDDQFSVERPDGSNFTLKIRSTKLEDSAMYFCASSDLTGGGSGNTIYFGEGSWLTVV.

This chain connects TRBV27 to TRBJ1-1; the D gene is possibly TRBD1 (6 bases). The germline gives CDR1 MNHEY, CDR2 SMNVEV (reference sequence). The ends were cut back, 3 bases at V and 3 bases at J, with 11 bases in the middle. The length of the CDR3 is 14 residues. CDR3 DNA: TGTGCCAGCAGTTTCAGGGGCTTGGACACTGAAGCTTTCTTT. Translated: CASSFRGLDTEAFF.

V and J are TRBV7-8 and TRBJ2-3; D is ambiguous. CDR1 SGHVS and CDR2 FQNEAQ come from the germline V gene. Trimming cost V 0 bases and J 4 bases, with 5 bases left between them. The CDR3 is made up of 13 amino acids. The CDR3 DNA follows: TGTGCCAGCAGCTTAGCGGAGCCAGATACGCAGTATTTT. Translating it yields CASSLAEPDTQYF. Supplemented by reference TRBV7-8 and TRBJ2-3, the full variable domain reads GAGVSQSPRYKVAKRGQDVALRCDPISGHVSLFWYQQALGQGPEFLTYFQNEAQLDKSGLPSDRFFAERPEGSVSTLKIQRTQQEDSAVYLCASSLAEPDTQYFGPGTRLTVL.

J is TRBJ1-6 and V is TRBV11-1, with D possibly matching TRBD1 (5 bases). CDR1 is SGHAT, CDR2 FQDESV, per germline (reference sequence). This CDR3 is built from 16 residues. V lost 1 base and J 4 bases, leaving 11 bases between the germline ends. The CDR3 bases are TGTGCCAGCAGCTTAGATTTTACAGGATATAATTCACCCCTCCACTTT. As protein: CASSLDFTGYNSPLHF.

This chain uses TRBV6-5 with TRBJ2-6; weak D call: TRBD1 (5 bases). CDR1 MNHEY and CDR2 SVGAGI come from the germline V gene. This CDR3 has 16 residues. The V gene lost 2 bases and the J gene lost 1 base, with 9 bases spanning the gap. This CDR3 reads CASSYPRGSGANVLTF. The CDR3 bases are TGTGCCAGCAGTTACCCTAGGGGATCTGGGGCCAACGTCCTGACTTTC.

V is TRBV7-2 and J is TRBJ1-4, with D perhaps TRBD1 (6 bases). Germline V gives CDR1 SGHTA, CDR2 FQGNSA. V lost 5 bases and J lost 11, with 21 bases in between. This CDR3 has 15 amino acids. CDR3: CASSLSTGSQRKLFF. The DNA for the CDR3 is TGTGCCAGCAGCCTTTCGACAGGATCCCAGAGGAAACTGTTTTTT.

This clone was counted a single time. The V and J genes are TRBV6-5 and TRBJ1-1, with D perhaps TRBD1 (5 bases). The ends were cut back, 2 bases at V and 5 bases at J, with 12 bases in the middle. This CDR3 region has 14 residues. In germline, CDR1 is MNHEY, CDR2 SVGAGI. CDR3 DNA sequence: TGTGCCAGCAGTTACCGGCAGGGCCGGACTGAAGCTTTCTTT. Translation gives CASSYRQGRTEAFF.

The rearrangement links TRBV27 to TRBJ2-3; 12 bases are shared with TRBD2. The CDR3 is 18 amino acids. The ends lost 5 bases at V and 1 base at J; junction bases unmatched: 10. Germline V gene lookup returns CDR1 MNHEY and CDR2 SMNVEV (reference sequence). The CDR3 here is CASSPTSGGTGGTDTQYF. The CDR3 region has the DNA TGTGCCAGCAGTCCGACTAGCGGGGGAACCGGCGGCACAGATACGCAGTATTTT.

This chain uses TRBV27 with TRBJ2-5; 7 nucleotides match TRBD1. The J call is uncertain, as TRBJ2-7 better fits the DNA end. Germline V gene lookup returns CDR1 MNHEY and CDR2 SMNVEV (reference sequence). There are 13 residues in the CDR3. This CDR3 reads CASSRQGPYEQYF. In DNA, the CDR3 is TGTGCCAGCAGTCGACAGGGCCCCTACGAGCAGTACTTC.

The chain employs TRBV7-2 and TRBJ2-1; D perhaps matches TRBD2 (7 bases). CDR3 size: 16 residues. Trimming stripped 2 bases from V and 2 bases from J, with 13 bases between. Per germline, CDR1 SGHTA and CDR2 FQGNSA. For the CDR3, the DNA is TGTGCCAGCAGCTTAAGTGGGGGGGGCACCTACAATGAGCAGTTCTTC. Protein product: CASSLSGGGTYNEQFF.

The J gene is TRBJ1-1, the V gene TRBV9, with D hard to call. Between the trimmed V and J ends, which lost 3 bases and 1 base, there was a span of 19 bases. The germline CDR1 and CDR2 sequences are SGDLS and YYNGEE. This CDR3 contains 17 residues. The CDR3 reads CASSGDESEVPNTEAFF. DNA of the CDR3: TGTGCCAGCAGCGGTGATGAGTCGGAGGTACCGAACACTGAAGCTTTCTTT.

Details on this clone: This specimen includes other DNA sequences encoding the same CDR3. The chain couples TRBV20-1 to TRBJ1-1; 10 bases line up with TRBD1. J was trimmed by 8 bases and V by 6 bases; bases with no gene match: 3. The CDR3 runs 11 residues. Germline-derived CDR1 and CDR2 are DFQATT and SNEGSKA (reference sequence). CDR3 sequence reads: CSAPDRGEAFF. In nucleotides, the CDR3 is TGCAGTGCCCCGGACAGGGGGGAAGCTTTCTTT.

The gene calls are TRBV7-8 and TRBJ1-2, with D perhaps matching TRBD1 (5 bases). Per germline, CDR1 SGHVS and CDR2 FQNEAQ. The CDR3 length is 13 residues. Trimming took off 5 bases at V and 6 bases at J, with 13 bases between the two ends. The CDR3 here is CASSLRVPDGYTF. CDR3 in DNA: TGTGCCAGCAGCCTCAGGGTTCCGGATGGCTACACCTTC.

V usage is TRBV5-1 and J usage is TRBJ2-5; 7 bases fit TRBD2. Germline V gives CDR1 SGHRS, CDR2 YFSETQ. This CDR3 has 14 residues. The junction had 0 bases not matched to a gene; V was cut back by 0 bases and J by 1 base. CDR3 coding DNA: TGCGCCAGCAGCTTGGGACTAGCCCAAGAGACCCAGTACTTC. Protein sequence: CASSLGLAQETQYF. The full variable domain, completed using reference TRBV5-1 and TRBJ2-5, is KAGVTQTPRYLIKTRGQQVTLSCSPISGHRSVSWYQQTPGQGLQFLFEYFSETQRNKGNFPGRFSGRQFSNSRSEMNVSTLELGDSALYLCASSLGLAQETQYFGPGTRLLVL.

This clone is a singleton in its sample. The chain employs TRBV5-6 and TRBJ2-3, with TRBD2 matching over 12 bases. Germline loops: CDR1 SGHDT, CDR2 YYEEEE. V shed 0 bases, J shed 0 bases, and the junction held 2 bases outside the gene matches. This CDR3 has 17 amino acids. The DNA of the CDR3 is TGTGCCAGCAGCTTGGCTAGCGGGGGGGATAGCACAGATACGCAGTATTTT. The encoded protein is CASSLASGGDSTDTQYF.

This clone was seen only a few times. V usage is TRBV1 and J usage is TRBJ2-7; the tabulated D call, TRBD2, remains unverified against the DNA. TRBV1 corresponds to a pseudogene. The CDR3 loop spans 15 amino acids. In nucleotides, the CDR3 is TGCACCAGCAGCCACGGCGGGGGGACCCCCTACGAGCAGTACTTC. This gives the protein CTSSHGGGTPYEQYF.